These 31 T cell receptor beta chains came from one sample sequenced in a study of cytomegalovirus exposure and HLA in healthy donors. The study ran its PCR with 60 Vbeta and 13 Jbeta primers. The table came from immunoSEQ multiplex PCR; TCRdb's copy has only in-frame clones and leaves some out. Seen here are more than 95,000 clones, around 77% observed once, and the top ten hold about 13%. Material: PBMCs. These TCRs come from a woman aged 40 to 49 in good health and CMV-seropositive.

The V gene is TRBV28, the J gene TRBJ2-2; 8 bases are shared with TRBD1. Looked up from germline, CDR1 is MDHEN and CDR2 is SYDVKM. The CDR3 has 17 amino acids. Trimming cost V 6 bases and J 5 bases; bases outside gene matches: 14. CDR3 protein: CASRVFVRGRRTGELFF. The CDR3 nucleotides read TGTGCCAGCAGAGTTTTTGTCAGGGGGCGACGGACCGGGGAGCTGTTTTTT.

The J gene is TRBJ1-5, the V gene TRBV6-5; no clear D. Germline V gene lookup returns CDR1 MNHEY and CDR2 SVGAGI. This CDR3 is built from 14 residues. Between the trimmed V and J ends, which lost 8 bases and 0 bases, there was a span of 11 bases. The CDR3 sequence: CASQSQYSNQPQHF. CDR3 DNA: TGTGCCAGCCAGTCCCAATATAGCAATCAGCCCCAGCATTTT.

This clone has more than one count but fewer than ten. The chain links TRBV11-1 to TRBJ2-2; the D gene is possibly TRBD1 (6 bases). V shed 6 bases and J shed 6 bases, with 14 bases lying between them. CDR1 and CDR2 (germline): SGHAT, FQDESV (reference sequence). The CDR3 spans 14 residues. The CDR3 region has the DNA TGTGCCAGCAGACCTGACAGGACCGCCGGGGAGCTGTTTTTT. Translation: CASRPDRTAGELFF.

The chain carries TRBV6-1 and TRBJ2-5; 11 bases agree with TRBD2. The CDR3 is 14 residues long. Losses at the gene ends were 6 bases for V and 3 bases for J; bases not matched to a gene: 3. Germline assignment: CDR1 MNHNS and CDR2 SASEGT. CDR3 amino acids: CASRRGLAEETQYF. The CDR3 nucleotides are TGTGCCAGCAGGAGGGGACTAGCGGAAGAGACCCAGTACTTC.

The rearrangement uses TRBV27 and TRBJ1-2; 8 bases line up with TRBD1. Per the germline V gene, CDR1 is MNHEY and CDR2 is SMNVEV (reference sequence). With 2 bases clipped from V and 7 bases from J, the junction kept 9 bases outside the gene matches. The CDR3 has 15 amino acids. The CDR3 nucleotides are TGTGCCAGCAGTTTACTGGCAGGGGGCAAACGTGGCTACACCTTC. Translated: CASSLLAGGKRGYTF.

The J gene is TRBJ1-1, the V gene TRBV5-1; maybe TRBD1 (6 bases). Between the trimmed V and J ends, which lost 6 bases and 1 base, there was a span of 10 bases. Per the germline V gene, CDR1 is SGHRS and CDR2 is YFSETQ. There are 13 residues in the CDR3. The CDR3 sequence is CASTGAGNTEAFF. The CDR3 DNA reads as TGCGCCAGCACAGGGGCGGGGAACACTGAAGCTTTCTTT. Supplemented by reference TRBV5-1 and TRBJ1-1, the full variable domain reads KAGVTQTPRYLIKTRGQQVTLSCSPISGHRSVSWYQQTPGQGLQFLFEYFSETQRNKGNFPGRFSGRQFSNSRSEMNVSTLELGDSALYLCASTGAGNTEAFFGQGTRLTVV.

The CDR3 DNA reads TGCGCCAGCAGCTTGGAAGGACAGGGGAGCTCTGGGGCCAACGTCCTGACTTTC. As protein: CASSLEGQGSSGANVLTF. This rearrangement joins TRBV5-1 to TRBJ2-6, with 9 bases that match TRBD1. The CDR3 consists of 18 residues. V lost 0 bases and J lost 0; bases outside the gene matches: 4. Looked up from germline, CDR1 is SGHRS and CDR2 is YFSETQ.

The rearrangement uses TRBV14 and TRBJ2-7, with TRBD2 matching 9 bases. Trimming took 4 bases from V and 4 from J; bases not matched to a gene: 11. The CDR3 is made up of 16 amino acids. Germline V gene lookup returns CDR1 SGHDN and CDR2 FVKESK. The CDR3 bases are TGTGCCAGCAGCCCTCGGGGCCAGCGGGAGGTATACGAGCAGTACTTC. Amino acid sequence: CASSPRGQREVYEQYF.

The V call is TRBV6-1, the J call TRBJ1-1; TRBD1 matches at 7 bases. With 7 bases clipped from V and 4 bases from J, the junction kept 9 bases outside the gene matches. The CDR3 is 14 amino acids. Germline V CDR1 and CDR2: MNHNS, SASEGT. CDR3 coding DNA: TGTGCCAGCATCCCGACAGGGTTGAGCACTGAAGCTTTCTTT. Its protein product is CASIPTGLSTEAFF.

The chain combines TRBV6-6 with TRBJ1-1, with D maybe TRBD1 (5 bases). The CDR3 loop spans 14 amino acids. Trimming cost V 10 bases and J 1 base, with 16 bases left between them. The germline gives CDR1 MNHNY, CDR2 SVGAGI (reference sequence). For the CDR3, the DNA is TGTGCCACCCGTCCGACAGCCCGGAACACTGAAGCTTTCTTT. This sequence encodes CATRPTARNTEAFF.

This clone was observed a few times. The V and J genes are TRBV4-1 and TRBJ2-1; TRBD2 matches 10 bases. With 2 bases clipped from V and 4 bases from J, the junction kept 11 bases outside the gene matches. Germline-derived CDR1 and CDR2 are MGHRA and YSYEKL. This CDR3 is 18 amino acids long. In DNA, the CDR3 is TGCGCCAGCAGCCAAAATCAAAAGCGGGAGGGTAGGTACAATGAGCAGTTCTTC. This gives the protein CASSQNQKREGRYNEQFF.

The chain employs TRBV6-5 and TRBJ1-6; D might be TRBD1 (5 bases). The CDR3 has 14 amino acids. CDR1 is MNHEY, CDR2 SVGAGI, per germline. V shed 0 bases and J shed 8 bases, with 8 bases lying between them. In DNA, the CDR3 is TGTGCCAGCAGTTACTCCAGGGTGGATTCACCCCTCCACTTT. It translates to CASSYSRVDSPLHF.

The V call is TRBV30, the J call TRBJ1-1, with a weak D call TRBD1 (5 bases). The CDR3 extends over 11 amino acids. The germline V gene encodes CDR1 GTSNPN and CDR2 SVGIG (reference sequence). The ends were cut back, 0 bases at V and 6 bases at J, with 5 bases in the middle. The CDR3 DNA reads TGTGCCTGGAGTGTAGGGGCTGAAGCTTTCTTT. Its protein product is CAWSVGAEAFF.

The gene calls are TRBV7-9 and TRBJ1-2; the D is unclear. This CDR3 contains 11 residues. Germline CDR1 and CDR2: SEHNR and FQNEAQ (reference sequence). V was pared by 4 bases and J by 8 bases, with 8 bases between. The CDR3 loop is CASSSLLGYTF. In DNA form, the CDR3 reads TGTGCCAGCAGCTCCTTGTTGGGCTACACCTTC.

V and J are TRBV2 and TRBJ2-7, with 7 bases lining up with TRBD2. The germline CDR1 and CDR2 sequences are SNHLY and FYNNEI. CDR3 length: 14 amino acids. V dropped 7 bases and J dropped 5; count of bases not matched to a gene: 11. The CDR3 spells CASKGLGVGNEQYF. The CDR3 nucleotides are TGTGCCAGCAAAGGACTAGGGGTTGGGAACGAGCAGTACTTC.

V usage is TRBV25-1 and J usage is TRBJ2-7; D remains unclear. Germline CDR1 is MGHDK and CDR2 is SYGVNS. This CDR3 comprises 15 residues. The V end was cut by 6 bases, the J end by 5 bases, with 20 bases between. As DNA, the CDR3 is TGTGCCAGCAGCCCCCCTCAGGTGAGCTACGACGAGCAGTACTTC. Protein product: CASSPPQVSYDEQYF.

The V call is TRBV5-1, the J call TRBJ2-5, with 8 bases lining up with TRBD1. The CDR3 totals 14 residues. J gave up 3 bases and V 0 bases, and 1 base lay outside the gene matches. Germline V CDR1 and CDR2: SGHRS, YFSETQ. The chain's CDR3 is CASSLEQGEETQYF. CDR3 sequence (DNA): TGCGCCAGCAGCTTGGAACAGGGGGAAGAGACCCAGTACTTC.

In its sample, this clone was seen once. The rearrangement links TRBV6-4 to TRBJ2-5, with TRBD1 matching over 7 bases. Germline values: CDR1 MRHNA, CDR2 SNTAGT. The CDR3 contains 11 residues. V lost 5 bases, J lost 7 bases, and 1 base stayed unmatched. The CDR3 sequence is CASSSGGTQYF. The CDR3 nucleotides are TGTGCCAGCAGTTCAGGGGGGACCCAGTACTTC.

This chain joins TRBV6-1 and TRBJ2-1; 7 nucleotides line up with TRBD1. The CDR3 sequence is 13 residues long. The V and J ends lost 3 bases and 5 bases, in that order; junction bases with no gene match: 1. Germline V CDR1 and CDR2: MNHNS, SASEGT. The CDR3, as DNA: TGTGCCAGCAGTGACAGGGGGAACAATGAGCAGTTCTTC. The encoded protein is CASSDRGNNEQFF.

V and J are TRBV11-2 and TRBJ2-7; 12 nucleotides align to TRBD2. The V gene's germline CDR1 is SGHAT and CDR2 FQNNGV. This CDR3 is built from 15 residues. The J segment lost 3 bases and the V segment lost 5 bases, leaving 5 bases of the junction unmatched. The CDR3 loop is CASSLAGGPNYEQYF. As DNA, the CDR3 is TGTGCCAGCAGCCTAGCGGGAGGGCCTAACTACGAGCAGTACTTC.

The genes are TRBV28 and TRBJ1-2; 7 bases fit TRBD1. Unmatched junction bases numbered 8, after V lost 5 bases and J lost 2 bases. The CDR3 contains 15 residues. CDR1 is MDHEN and CDR2 is SYDVKM in the germline V gene. The CDR3, as DNA: TGTGCCAGCAGTACAGGGGACTCGAGGAACTATGGCTACACCTTC. It encodes CASSTGDSRNYGYTF.

The chain employs TRBV6-6 and TRBJ1-1; 9 bases align to TRBD1. J gave up 4 bases and V 5 bases, and 8 bases lay outside the gene matches. Germline V gene sequence: CDR1 MNHNY, CDR2 SVGAGI (reference sequence). The CDR3 is 15 amino acids. DNA of the CDR3: TGTGCCAGCAGTACCGGGACAGGGAGGACCACTGAAGCTTTCTTT. Its translation is CASSTGTGRTTEAFF.

As concerns this clone: Relative to the germline gene, one junction end is altered; a read error may explain this. The V gene is TRBV7-9, the J gene TRBJ2-1, with 13 positions matching TRBD2. This CDR3 is 15 amino acids long. The germline gives CDR1 SEHNR, CDR2 FQNEAQ (reference sequence). The CDR3 DNA sequence: TGTTCCAGCAGCACACTAGCGGGAGGGCTGGATGAGCAGTTCTTC. Translating it yields CSSSTLAGGLDEQFF.

As for this clone: Sequence at one end of the junction differs from germline and may be a read error. The CDR3 sequence: CVSSPGQGYNEQFF. CDR3 bases: TGTGTCAGCTCACCGGGACAGGGCTACAATGAGCAGTTCTTC. The chain couples TRBV18 to TRBJ2-1; 9 bases match TRBD1. The CDR3 length is 14 residues. CDR1 and CDR2 from the germline V gene are KGHSH and LQKENI.

The chain uses TRBV27 and TRBJ1-1, with D perhaps TRBD1 (6 bases). The germline V gene encodes CDR1 MNHEY and CDR2 SMNVEV (reference sequence). The CDR3 totals 14 residues. The ends were cut back, 3 bases at V and 5 bases at J, with 13 bases in the middle. Here the CDR3 reads CASSFSQGKTEAFF. Written as DNA, the CDR3 is TGTGCCAGCAGTTTCTCCCAGGGGAAGACTGAAGCTTTCTTT.

V is TRBV5-6 and J is TRBJ1-6; TRBD1 is a possible D gene (6 bases). Germline V gene sequence: CDR1 SGHDT, CDR2 YYEEEE. V gave up 4 bases and J gave up 13 bases, with 18 bases separating them. CDR3 size: 14 residues. The CDR3 nucleotides read TGTGCCAGCAGCATAGGACAGTACACCGGTCCCCTCCACTTT. Residues: CASSIGQYTGPLHF.

This sequence joins TRBV4-1 and TRBJ2-5, with TRBD2 matching over 10 bases. The trim removed 1 base at V and 5 bases at J, leaving 16 bases unmatched. The germline V gene has CDR1 MGHRA and CDR2 YSYEKL. The CDR3 covers 19 residues. The CDR3 reads CASSQVPSGSQGLGETQYF. CDR3 nucleotide sequence: TGCGCCAGCAGCCAAGTGCCTAGCGGGAGTCAGGGGCTAGGTGAGACCCAGTACTTC.

This chain links TRBV6-6 with TRBJ2-5; perhaps TRBD2 as D (5 bases). The V and J ends lost 6 bases and 4 bases respectively, with 6 bases between them. In germline, CDR1 is MNHNY, CDR2 SVGAGI (reference sequence). The CDR3 totals 11 residues. The CDR3 DNA reads TGTGCCAGCAGGGCGGGAGAGACCCAGTACTTC. It codes for CASRAGETQYF.

The chain has TRBV20-1 and TRBJ1-2; D is ambiguous. Looked up from germline, CDR1 is DFQATT and CDR2 is SNEGSKA (reference sequence). V was cut by 5 bases and J by 6 bases, with 7 bases left in between. The CDR3 length is 10 residues. Written as DNA, the CDR3 is TGCAGTGCTGAGTTGGATGGCTACACCTTC. The encoded protein is CSAELDGYTF.

This chain joins TRBV7-3 and TRBJ1-1; possible D gene TRBD1, 5 bases. The V end lost 4 bases, the J end lost 7 bases, and 16 bases lay between the germline ends. The CDR3 spans 14 residues. Germline V CDR1 and CDR2: SGHTA, FQGTGA. The CDR3 sequence is CASSSNGGRSEAFF. CDR3 sequence (DNA): TGTGCCAGCAGCTCTAACGGGGGACGCAGTGAAGCTTTCTTT.

The V gene is TRBV7-2, the J gene TRBJ2-3; 8 positions agree with TRBD2. Per the germline V gene, CDR1 is SGHTA and CDR2 is FQGNSA. V gave up 5 bases and J gave up 5 bases; unmatched junction bases: 6. The CDR3 spans 14 residues. CDR3 sequence: CASSRSGRGDTQYF. The CDR3 nucleotides are TGTGCCAGCAGCCGGAGCGGGAGAGGAGATACGCAGTATTTT. The variable domain in full, completed from reference TRBV7-2 and TRBJ2-3, reads GAGVSQSPSNKVTEKGKDVELRCDPISGHTALYWYRQSLGQGLEFLIYFQGNSAPDKSGLPSDRFSAERTGGSVSTLTIQRTQQEDSAVYLCASSRSGRGDTQYFGPGTRLTVL.